These T cell receptor beta chains were read from a single sample in a study of CD8 T cells in ankylosing spondylitis. TCRdb redid the calling of the 5' RACE reads with MiXCR, one entry per CDR3 protein. Of some 120,000 distinct CDR3 sequences in the sample, roughly 15% were seen once. The sample was blood, either unsorted or a sorted T cell fraction (not recorded which). Receptors originate from a female donor with ankylosing spondylitis or in good health (not recorded which). The CDR3 runs from the conserved cysteine through the conserved F or W. D genes are given only for firm matches. Some rows have no size entry. The others give once, few or many, or a class for an expanded clone.

V gene	J gene	clone size	D gene	CDR3 length	CDR3 protein	CDR3 DNA
TRBV12-3/TRBV12-4	TRBJ2-7	many	.	12	CASSLGAYEQYF	TGTGCCAGCAGTTTAGGGGCTTACGAGCAGTACTTC
TRBV18	TRBJ2-5	many	TRBD2	16	CASSLQSGLNQETQYF	TGTGCCAGCTCACTTCAATCGGGACTAAATCAAGAGACCCAGTACTTC
TRBV7-8	TRBJ1-5	few	.	16	CASSLPRGSSNQPQHF	TGTGCCAGCAGCTTACCCAGGGGATCTAGCAATCAGCCCCAGCATTTT
TRBV29-1	TRBJ1-2	few	.	11	CSADSHYGYTF	TGCAGCGCCGACAGTCACTATGGCTACACCTTC
TRBV21-1	TRBJ2-7	.	.	10	CASRLYEQYF	TGTGCCAGCAGACTCTACGAGCAGTACTTC
TRBV5-1	TRBJ1-2	.	.	12	CASSPQTSGYTF	TGCGCCAGCAGCCCCCAGACAAGTGGCTACACCTTC
TRBV5-1	TRBJ2-7	many	.	14	CASSFRDTSYEQYF	TGCGCCAGCAGCTTCCGGGACACCTCCTACGAGCAGTACTTC
TRBV12-3/TRBV12-4	TRBJ1-5	few	.	16	CASSLVLLKKNQPQHF	TGTGCCAGCAGTTTAGTGCTCCTGAAAAAAAATCAGCCCCAGCATTTT
TRBV12-3/TRBV12-4	TRBJ1-3	many	.	15	CASSPGQNSGNTIYF	TGTGCCAGCAGTCCCGGACAGAACTCTGGAAACACCATATATTTT
TRBV12-3/TRBV12-4	TRBJ2-7	.	.	14	CASSPRPDSYEQYF	TGTGCCAGCAGTCCCCGGCCCGACTCCTACGAGCAGTACTTC
TRBV3-1	TRBJ2-7	.	TRBD2	14	CASSQGVTSWEQYF	TGTGCCAGCAGCCAAGGGGTGACTAGCTGGGAGCAGTACTTC
TRBV7-2	TRBJ2-1	few	.	15	CASSLGHIETNEQFF	TGTGCCAGCAGCTTAGGACACATAGAAACCAATGAGCAGTTCTTC
TRBV7-8	TRBJ2-2	many	.	15	CASSLRRGDTGELFF	TGTGCCAGCAGCCTTAGGAGGGGTGACACCGGGGAGCTGTTTTTT
TRBV5-1	TRBJ2-7	.	.	14	CASSLEVSSYEQYF	TGCGCCAGCAGCTTGGAGGTCAGCTCCTACGAGCAGTACTTC
TRBV20-1	TRBJ2-3	many	TRBD2	14	CSAGASGGTDTQYF	TGCAGTGCCGGCGCCAGCGGGGGAACAGATACGCAGTATTTT
TRBV5-1	TRBJ2-5	.	.	12	CASSSSQETQYF	TGCGCCAGCAGTTCGAGTCAAGAGACCCAGTACTTC
TRBV19	TRBJ2-2	.	.	18	CASRAPLRVLGNTGELFF	TGTGCCAGTAGGGCCCCCCTACGCGTGTTAGGCAACACCGGGGAGCTGTTTTTT
TRBV19	TRBJ1-1	few	.	13	CASSLNANTEAFF	TGTGCCAGTAGCCTAAATGCGAACACTGAAGCTTTCTTT
TRBV7-9	TRBJ2-7	many	TRBD1	15	CANDPVRDSFYEQYF	TGTGCCAATGATCCGGTACGGGACAGTTTCTACGAGCAGTACTTC
TRBV28	TRBJ2-6	.	.	16	CASTHTGSSGANGLTF	TGTGCCAGCACCCATACAGGGAGCTCTGGGGCCAACGGCCTGACTTTC
TRBV7-2	TRBJ2-7	.	TRBD1	16	CASSSHITGQEYEQYF	TGTGCCAGCAGCTCCCACATTACGGGACAGGAATACGAGCAGTACTTC
TRBV5-1	TRBJ1-4	few	.	15	CASSSTGLSNEKLFF	TGCGCCAGCAGCTCTACAGGGCTTTCTAATGAAAAACTGTTTTTT
TRBV3-1	TRBJ1-3	many	.	17	CASSFGTQRTWGNTIYF	TGTGCCAGCAGCTTCGGGACTCAACGAACATGGGGAAACACCATATATTTT
TRBV7-7	TRBJ2-1	many	TRBD2	15	CASSSSAGAYNEQFF	TGTGCTAGCAGCTCATCAGCGGGAGCCTACAATGAGCAGTTCTTC
TRBV7-6	TRBJ2-1	.	TRBD1	13	CASSSETGNEQFF	TGTGCCAGCAGCTCGGAGACAGGGAATGAGCAGTTCTTC
TRBV20-1	TRBJ2-7	few	.	12	CSASLFRDEQYF	TGCAGTGCTTCGCTATTTCGAGACGAGCAGTACTTC
TRBV7-9	TRBJ1-2	.	.	13	CASSARSGYGYTF	TGTGCCAGCAGCGCCAGATCAGGTTATGGCTACACCTTC
TRBV7-2	TRBJ2-1	.	.	13	CASSRLNGRKQFF	TGTGCCAGCAGCCGACTCAACGGAAGAAAGCAGTTCTTC
TRBV28	TRBJ2-5	.	.	16	CASSSVRGGRWETQYF	TGTGCCAGCAGTTCTGTAAGGGGGGGCCGGTGGGAGACCCAGTACTTC
TRBV2	TRBJ2-4	.	TRBD2	15	CASSDLVREGNIQYF	TGTGCCAGCAGTGATCTCGTTCGGGAGGGAAACATTCAGTACTTC
TRBV6-5	TRBJ2-3	many	TRBD2	16	CASSYRLAGSTDTQYF	TGTGCCAGCAGTTACCGACTAGCGGGAAGCACAGATACGCAGTATTTT
TRBV29-1	TRBJ2-2	few	TRBD1	12	CSVYRGTGELFF	TGCAGCGTATACAGGGGGACCGGGGAGCTGTTTTTT
TRBV21-1	TRBJ2-3	.	.	15	CASRPTQERADTQYF	TGTGCCAGCAGGCCCACTCAGGAGCGCGCAGATACGCAGTATTTT
TRBV12-3/TRBV12-4	TRBJ2-7	few	.	13	CASSFRQAYEQYF	TGTGCCAGCAGTTTCAGGCAGGCCTACGAGCAGTACTTC
TRBV12-3/TRBV12-4	TRBJ2-1	few	.	15	CASSYSGNRGNEQFF	TGTGCCAGCAGTTATTCGGGGAACCGGGGCAATGAGCAGTTCTTC
TRBV28	TRBJ2-1	many	.	13	CASSGISRNEQFF	TGTGCCAGCAGTGGCATCTCTCGCAATGAGCAGTTCTTC
TRBV30	TRBJ1-1	.	.	15	CAWSVLSRGGTEAFF	TGTGCCTGGAGTGTACTATCGAGGGGAGGCACTGAAGCTTTCTTT
TRBV12-3/TRBV12-4	TRBJ1-2	few	.	13	CASSKDSYYGYTF	TGTGCCAGCAGTAAGGACAGCTACTATGGCTACACCTTC
TRBV20-1	TRBJ1-1	many	.	14	CSASDQGRETEAFF	TGCAGTGCTAGCGATCAGGGGAGGGAAACTGAAGCTTTCTTT
TRBV20-1	TRBJ2-3	few	TRBD2	19	CSATIFETSGGLLTDTQYF	TGCAGTGCTACCATATTTGAGACTAGCGGGGGATTACTCACAGATACGCAGTATTTT
TRBV12-3/TRBV12-4	TRBJ2-3	many	.	15	CASSFRALSTDTQYF	TGTGCCAGCAGTTTTAGGGCTTTAAGCACAGATACGCAGTATTTT
TRBV5-1	TRBJ2-1	few	TRBD1	14	CASSLGDRYNEQFF	TGCGCCAGCAGCTTGGGGGACAGATACAATGAGCAGTTCTTC
TRBV12-3/TRBV12-4	TRBJ2-2	.	.	15	CASTPRRVNTGELFF	TGTGCCAGCACCCCACGACGGGTGAACACCGGGGAGCTGTTTTTT
TRBV5-1	TRBJ2-3	.	.	14	CASSDRRRTDTQYF	TGCGCCAGCAGCGATCGCCGGCGCACAGATACGCAGTATTTT
TRBV5-1	TRBJ2-2	.	TRBD2	17	CASSYGNGGANTGELFF	TGCGCCAGCAGCTACGGAAACGGGGGGGCGAACACCGGGGAGCTGTTTTTT